The 18 T cell receptor beta chains given below trace back to one sample, sequenced in a study of beta chain features in type 1 diabetes. Study results and limitations: Among all four CD4+ subsets, Type 1 diabetes patients had TCRB CDR3s that were moderately but significantly shorter.

These receptors have no known antigen. All of the isolated RNA was reverse transcribed, so expressed TCRB transcripts were sequenced. Profiled with immunoSEQ multiplex PCR; TCRdb holds only in-frame clones, not every one. The sample records 300,000 to 350,000 clones, 9.3% being singletons. The sample taken for sequencing was central memory CD4+ T cells from blood. These receptor sequences come from a young man with type 1 diabetes.

This clone came up a few times. The chain combines TRBV12-5 with TRBJ2-2, with D hard to call. Per the germline V gene, CDR1 is LGHNT and CDR2 is FRNRAP. This CDR3 is 13 amino acids long. V lost 7 bases and J 0 bases, leaving 6 bases between the germline ends. The CDR3 region has the DNA TGTGCTAGTGTGAACGCGAACACCGGGGAGCTGTTTTTT. Translated, it gives CASVNANTGELFF.

This chain uses TRBV9 with TRBJ1-3, with TRBD1 as a possible D gene (6 bases). Per the germline V gene, CDR1 is SGDLS and CDR2 is YYNGEE. CDR3 length: 16 residues. Trimming stripped 2 bases from V and 2 bases from J, with 14 bases between. In nucleotides, the CDR3 is TGTGCCAGCAGCGTTCTGGACAGCAGAACTGGAAACACCATATATTTT. This sequence encodes CASSVLDSRTGNTIYF.

The chain carries TRBV5-1 and TRBJ1-2; TRBD1 matches at 10 bases. The CDR3 has 13 amino acids. V gave up 3 bases and J gave up 6 bases; unmatched junction bases: 2. Germline V gives CDR1 SGHRS, CDR2 YFSETQ. CDR3 region: CASSSDRGDGYTF. In nucleotides, the CDR3 is TGCGCCAGCAGCTCGGACAGGGGGGATGGCTACACCTTC.

The chain couples TRBV18 to TRBJ2-5; D may be TRBD1 or TRBD2 (5 bases each). The CDR3 runs 14 residues. Per the germline V gene, CDR1 is KGHSH and CDR2 is LQKENI. V was shortened by 4 bases and J by 5 bases, with 14 bases between the two germline ends. The chain's CDR3 is CASSLRGGQETQYF. CDR3 sequence (DNA): TGTGCCAGCTCACTTCGTGGGGGTCAGGAGACCCAGTACTTC.

There are a few counts of this clone. The chain uses TRBV7-9 and TRBJ2-6, with D possibly matching TRBD1 (6 bases). The CDR3 extends over 15 amino acids. The germline V and J ends were trimmed by 3 bases and 2 bases, with 8 bases remaining between them. Germline V lookup: CDR1 SEHNR, CDR2 FQNEAQ (reference sequence). CDR3 coding DNA: TGTGCCAGCAGCTTCCGACAGGCTGGGGCCAACGTCCTGACTTTC. The encoded protein is CASSFRQAGANVLTF.

This chain uses TRBV7-2 with TRBJ2-5; 8 bases are a match to TRBD2. Germline V gene data show CDR1 as SGHTA and CDR2 as FQGNSA. The CDR3 consists of 15 residues. After removal of 5 bases from V and 5 bases from J, the junction contained 10 bases not matched to a gene. The CDR3 protein is CASSLGLAGQETQYF. In nucleotides, the CDR3 is TGTGCCAGCAGCCTCGGACTAGCCGGTCAGGAGACCCAGTACTTC.

This clone was seen only a few times. This chain links TRBV6-6 with TRBJ2-3, with 9 bases that match TRBD2. Trimming removed 2 bases from V and 3 bases from J; junction bases left unmatched: 6. Germline V gene sequence: CDR1 MNHNY, CDR2 SVGAGI (reference sequence). The CDR3 has 16 residues. CDR3 coding DNA: TGTGCCAGCAGTTACCCACTGAGCGGGGGGACAGATACGCAGTATTTT. Protein product: CASSYPLSGGTDTQYF.

This clone came up a few times. This chain uses TRBV19 with TRBJ1-2, with 8 bases matching TRBD1. CDR1 LNHDA and CDR2 SQIVND come from the germline V gene (reference sequence). The CDR3 length is 13 residues. The V segment lost 7 bases and the J segment 8 bases; nucleotides outside the gene matches: 9. Here the CDR3 DNA reads TGTGCCAGTAATCAGGACAGGGTGTCCGGCTACACCTTC. It translates to CASNQDRVSGYTF.

This clone was detected a few times. This chain connects TRBV10-2 to TRBJ1-6; no firm D call. V dropped 3 bases and J dropped 9 bases, with 21 bases sitting between them. Germline V gives CDR1 WSHSY, CDR2 SAAADI. The length of the CDR3 is 17 residues. The CDR3 nucleotides are TGCGCCAGCAGTGAATTTTCGGCCGATCCAACGGGTTCACCCCTCCACTTT. This encodes CASSEFSADPTGSPLHF.

In its sample, this clone was seen a few times. The V call is TRBV30, the J call TRBJ1-4; a possible D gene is TRBD1 (6 bases). Trimming took off 4 bases at V and 8 bases at J, with 14 bases between the two ends. The CDR3 totals 13 residues. CDR1 and CDR2 (germline): GTSNPN, SVGIG (reference sequence). CDR3 in amino acids: CAWKNGGREKLFF. DNA of the CDR3: TGTGCCTGGAAGAATGGGGGCCGGGAAAAACTGTTTTTT.

This chain joins TRBV7-8 and TRBJ1-6, with TRBD1 identical over 7 bases. V trimming: 0 bases; J trimming: 8 bases; junction bases outside the gene matches: 4. CDR3 length: 15 residues. Germline CDR1 and CDR2: SGHVS and FQNEAQ. The CDR3 nucleotides are TGTGCCAGCAGCTTAGCGGAGGGGGCGGATTCACCCCTCCACTTT. This codes for CASSLAEGADSPLHF.

This clone turned up a few times. This chain uses TRBV2 with TRBJ1-2, with TRBD1 matching over 8 bases. This CDR3 has 15 amino acids. With 5 bases clipped from V and 4 bases from J, the junction kept 9 bases outside the gene matches. The V gene's germline CDR1 is SNHLY and CDR2 FYNNEI. The CDR3 DNA reads TGTGCCAGCAGTTCCGCCCGGACAGGGCCCTATGGCTACACCTTC. This encodes CASSSARTGPYGYTF.

Comment on this clone: A read error may produce the germline difference seen at one junction end. The chain joins TRBV7-2 to TRBJ2-2; 10 bases are shared with TRBD1. The V gene's germline CDR1 is SGHTA and CDR2 FQGNSA. The CDR3 is 17 amino acids. The CDR3 loop reads CASSQEGTGAFTGELFF. CDR3 coding DNA: TGCGCCAGCAGCCAAGAAGGGACAGGGGCGTTTACCGGGGAGCTGTTTTTT.

The chain has TRBV6-5 and TRBJ1-3; no reliable D call. Trimming shortened V by 7 bases and J by 0 bases, and 7 bases separated the two germline ends. CDR1 is MNHEY and CDR2 is SVGAGI in the germline V gene. CDR3 size: 13 residues. Here the CDR3 reads CASKRSSGNTIYF. The DNA for the CDR3 is TGTGCCAGCAAGCGGAGCTCTGGAAACACCATATATTTT.

The chain recombines TRBV9 with TRBJ2-7; 7 bases align to TRBD1. Germline V gives CDR1 SGDLS, CDR2 YYNGEE. Trimming took 2 bases from V and 0 from J; bases not matched to a gene: 2. The CDR3 is 14 amino acids. For the CDR3, the DNA is TGTGCCAGCAGCGTGAGGGACAGCTCCTACGAGCAGTACTTC. Residues: CASSVRDSSYEQYF.

The rearrangement links TRBV5-4 to TRBJ2-3; D ambiguous. V was shortened by 3 bases and J by 4 bases, with 9 bases between the two germline ends. CDR1 and CDR2 from the germline V gene are SGHNT and YYREEE (reference sequence). The CDR3 consists of 13 residues. CDR3 in DNA: TGTGCCAGCAGCTACGACTTGTCAGATACGCAGTATTTT. It is translated as CASSYDLSDTQYF.

The chain is built from TRBV19 and TRBJ2-2; the D is unclear. The CDR3 runs 15 residues. Germline V gene data show CDR1 as LNHDA and CDR2 as SQIVND (reference sequence). V lost 3 bases and J lost 2, with 10 bases in between. CDR3 nucleotide sequence: TGTGCCAGTAGTATTCCAGGACGTAACACCGGGGAGCTGTTTTTT. Amino acids: CASSIPGRNTGELFF.

The chain employs TRBV4-3 and TRBJ1-5; no firm D call. Germline CDR1 LGHNA, CDR2 YSLEER. This CDR3 contains 15 residues. The V end was cut by 0 bases, the J end by 4 bases, with 10 bases between. CDR3: CASSQDYSNNQPQHF. The CDR3 DNA is TGCGCCAGCAGCCAAGATTATAGCAATAATCAGCCCCAGCATTTT.